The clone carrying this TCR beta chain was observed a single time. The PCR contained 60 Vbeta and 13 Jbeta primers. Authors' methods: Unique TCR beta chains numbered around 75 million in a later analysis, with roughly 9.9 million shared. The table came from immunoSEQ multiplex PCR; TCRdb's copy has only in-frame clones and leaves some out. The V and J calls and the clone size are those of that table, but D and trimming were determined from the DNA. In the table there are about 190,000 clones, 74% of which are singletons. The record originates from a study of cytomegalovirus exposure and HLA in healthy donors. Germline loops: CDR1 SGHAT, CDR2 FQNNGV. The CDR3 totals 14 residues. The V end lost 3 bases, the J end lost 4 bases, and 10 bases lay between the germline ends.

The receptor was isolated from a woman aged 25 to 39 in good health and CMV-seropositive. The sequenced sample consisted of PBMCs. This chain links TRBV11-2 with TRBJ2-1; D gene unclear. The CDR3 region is CASSFAAAYNEQFF. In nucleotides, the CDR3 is TGTGCCAGCAGCTTCGCGGCCGCTTACAATGAGCAGTTCTTC. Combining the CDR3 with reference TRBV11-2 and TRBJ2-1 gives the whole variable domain EAGVAQSPRYKIIEKRQSVAFWCNPISGHATLYWYQQILGQGPKLLIQFQNNGVVDDSQLPKDRFSAERLKGVDSTLKIQPAKLEDSAVYLCASSFAAAYNEQFFGPGTRLTVL.